A single sample gave rise to the 31 T cell receptor beta chains below, sequenced in a study of shared clonotypes between healthy human individuals. Repertoires were generated with immunoSEQ multiplex PCR, while TCRdb's copy carries only in-frame clones and drops some. The table records fewer than 1.6 million clones, 98% to 99% of them present only once. Sequenced input: naive CD4+ T cells sorted from blood. Regarding subset: CD45RA+ positively selected. The origin of the receptors is a man in his thirties or forties in good health.

CDR3 sequence: CASSLYPGTGGVYGYTF. For the CDR3, the DNA is TGTGCCAGCAGCTTATATCCCGGGACAGGGGGGGTCTATGGCTACACCTTC. The genes are TRBV11-2 and TRBJ1-2, with 11 bases fitting TRBD1. V was clipped by 2 bases and J by 4 bases; unmatched bases: 9. The germline gives CDR1 SGHAT, CDR2 FQNNGV. The CDR3 has 17 residues.

The rearrangement links TRBV6-1 to TRBJ1-5, with D possibly TRBD1 on 5 matching bases. Germline CDR1 and CDR2: MNHNS and SASEGT. The V end was cut by 4 bases, the J end by 9 bases, with 13 bases between. This CDR3 is built from 13 residues. This CDR3 is CASSGDPLMPQHF. For the CDR3, the DNA is TGTGCCAGCAGTGGGGACCCTTTAATGCCCCAGCATTTT.

The rearrangement links TRBV7-2 to TRBJ2-4; D remains unclear. V lost 2 bases, J lost 1 base, and 6 bases lay in between. CDR3 size: 14 residues. Per the germline V gene, CDR1 is SGHTA and CDR2 is FQGNSA. The CDR3 region has the DNA TGTGCCAGCAGCTTACAGACGGCCAAAAACATTCAGTACTTC. Amino acid sequence: CASSLQTAKNIQYF.

This chain connects TRBV5-1 to TRBJ1-2, with 8 bases identical to TRBD1. Germline values: CDR1 SGHRS, CDR2 YFSETQ. This CDR3 spans 13 amino acids. The trim removed 4 bases at V and 6 bases at J, leaving 5 bases unmatched. The CDR3 bases are TGCGCCAGCAGCCCGGACAGGGCCGATGGCTACACCTTC. Residues: CASSPDRADGYTF.

This clone showed up just once. The genes are TRBV18 and TRBJ1-3, with 7 bases fitting TRBD1. This CDR3 region has 15 residues. V lost 5 bases and J lost 1; bases outside the gene matches: 5. Germline CDR1 is KGHSH and CDR2 is LQKENI. The DNA of the CDR3 is TGTGCCAGCTCATCGACAGGGTCTTCTGGAAACACCATATATTTT. The encoded protein is CASSSTGSSGNTIYF. The full variable domain, its missing parts supplied by reference TRBV18 and TRBJ1-3, is NAGVMQNPRHLVRRRGQEARLRCSPMKGHSHVYWYRQLPEEGLKFMVYLQKENIIDESGMPKERFSAEFPKEGPSILRIQQVVRGDSAAYFCASSSTGSSGNTIYFGEGSWLTVV.

The chain links TRBV9 to TRBJ1-1; D is undetermined. This CDR3 contains 16 residues. Germline values: CDR1 SGDLS, CDR2 YYNGEE. Trimming cost V 6 bases and J 3 bases, with 21 bases left between them. The DNA of the CDR3 is TGTGCCAGCACTCACAATAAGGGTTGGGATGACACTGAAGCTTTCTTT. This translates into CASTHNKGWDDTEAFF.

The rearrangement links TRBV7-2 to TRBJ2-6; 7 nucleotides agree with TRBD1. Germline lookup yields CDR1 SGHTA and CDR2 FQGNSA. V dropped 3 bases and J dropped 0; count of bases not matched to a gene: 8. The CDR3 is 18 amino acids. The CDR3 is CASSLMGQLSSGANVLTF. DNA for the CDR3: TGTGCCAGCAGCTTGATGGGACAGTTGAGCTCTGGGGCCAACGTCCTGACTTTC.

Note on this clone: This specimen includes other DNA sequences encoding the same CDR3. The rearrangement joins TRBV10-3 to TRBJ2-3, with TRBD2 identical over 12 bases. Per germline, CDR1 ENHRY and CDR2 SYGVKD. The CDR3 length is 15 residues. Unmatched junction bases numbered 6, after V lost 6 bases and J lost 5 bases. The CDR3 spells CAISGPGLAGDTQYF. CDR3 DNA: TGTGCCATCAGCGGACCGGGACTAGCGGGAGATACGCAGTATTTT.

V gene TRBV6-5 combines with J gene TRBJ2-7, with D possibly matching TRBD1 (6 bases). The CDR3 covers 14 residues. The germline gives CDR1 MNHEY, CDR2 SVGAGI. The V end lost 2 bases, the J end lost 5 bases, and 13 bases lay between the germline ends. The CDR3 sequence: CASSYNRVNNEQYF. CDR3 DNA: TGTGCCAGCAGTTACAACAGGGTAAACAACGAGCAGTACTTC.

The rearrangement uses TRBV7-9 and TRBJ2-5; no reliable D call. The CDR3 runs to 15 residues. V lost 2 bases to trimming and J lost 1 base, with 11 bases between them. Germline loops: CDR1 SEHNR, CDR2 FQNEAQ (reference sequence). The CDR3, as DNA: TGTGCCAGCAGCTTACCCACGTATCCCCAAGAGACCCAGTACTTC. The encoded protein is CASSLPTYPQETQYF. The full variable domain, its missing parts supplied by reference TRBV7-9 and TRBJ2-5, is DTGVSQNPRHKITKRGQNVTFRCDPISEHNRLYWYRQTLGQGPEFLTYFQNEAQLEKSRLLSDRFSAERPKGSFSTLEIQRTEQGDSAMYLCASSLPTYPQETQYFGPGTRLLVL.

The rearrangement links TRBV4-3 to TRBJ2-7, with 12 bases lining up with TRBD2. In germline, CDR1 is LGHNA, CDR2 YSLEER. This CDR3 contains 15 residues. With V trimmed by 5 bases and J by 3 bases, 5 bases remained unmatched. The CDR3 DNA follows: TGCGCCAGCAGCGTGCTGACTAGCGGGAGCTACGAGCAGTACTTC. This translates into CASSVLTSGSYEQYF.

The chain uses TRBV6-5 and TRBJ2-3; TRBD2 aligns across 11 bases. The CDR3 extends over 15 amino acids. The V gene end was trimmed by 7 bases and the J gene end by 4 bases; junction bases not matched to a gene: 7. Per the germline V gene, CDR1 is MNHEY and CDR2 is SVGAGI. The CDR3 nucleotides read TGTGCCAGCACCTTAGCGGGAGGGCAGGCAGATACGCAGTATTTT. Translating gives CASTLAGGQADTQYF.

V and J are TRBV7-2 and TRBJ2-1; TRBD2 aligns across 16 bases. The V gene's germline CDR1 is SGHTA and CDR2 FQGNSA. The V segment lost 4 bases and the J segment 9 bases; nucleotides outside the gene matches: 3. The CDR3 is 15 amino acids. This CDR3 is CASSSGLAGGVEQFF. CDR3 nucleotide sequence: TGTGCCAGCAGCTCGGGACTAGCGGGAGGGGTTGAGCAGTTCTTC.

V is TRBV27 and J is TRBJ1-5, with D possibly matching TRBD1 (6 bases). The length of the CDR3 is 15 residues. V was shortened by 4 bases and J by 6 bases, with 16 bases between the two germline ends. Germline values: CDR1 MNHEY, CDR2 SMNVEV (reference sequence). The CDR3 spells CASSSSSGDIQPQHF. The DNA of the CDR3 is TGTGCCAGCAGTTCTTCATCGGGGGACATTCAGCCCCAGCATTTT.

The chain recombines TRBV28 with TRBJ2-3, with 8 nucleotides matching TRBD1. J lost 2 bases, V lost 5 bases, and 15 bases had no gene match. Germline assignment: CDR1 MDHEN and CDR2 SYDVKM. The CDR3 is 18 amino acids. CDR3 nucleotides: TGTGCCAGCAGTCTACCGCCGGACAGGGTGGCCTACACAGATACGCAGTATTTT. This sequence encodes CASSLPPDRVAYTDTQYF.

The chain has TRBV4-2 and TRBJ2-3; 9 bases align to TRBD2. Germline V lookup: CDR1 LGHNA, CDR2 YNFKEQ. The CDR3 contains 16 residues. V shed 0 bases and J 6 bases; nucleotides not matched to a gene: 7. The CDR3 reads CASSQDSGSNYDTQYF. In DNA, the CDR3 is TGTGCCAGCAGCCAAGATAGCGGGAGTAACTACGATACGCAGTATTTT.

The V gene is TRBV7-2, the J gene TRBJ2-7; TRBD1 aligns across 8 bases. Trimming cost V 2 bases and J 7 bases; bases outside gene matches: 7. CDR1 is SGHTA and CDR2 is FQGNSA in the germline V gene. This CDR3 contains 14 residues. The CDR3 loop reads CASSLRQGAGEQYF. The CDR3 coding sequence is TGTGCCAGCAGCTTAAGGCAGGGGGCGGGGGAGCAGTACTTC.

The rearrangement uses TRBV2 and TRBJ2-3; 9 nucleotides match TRBD2. CDR1 is SNHLY and CDR2 is FYNNEI in the germline V gene. V trimming: 5 bases; J trimming: 6 bases; junction bases outside the gene matches: 9. CDR3 length: 15 residues. CDR3 residues: CASSYRLAVLDTQYF. The CDR3 DNA sequence: TGTGCCAGCAGTTACCGACTAGCGGTACTGGATACGCAGTATTTT.

V and J are TRBV11-2 and TRBJ2-4; 9 nucleotides line up with TRBD2. Unmatched junction bases numbered 9, after V lost 1 base and J lost 8 bases. The CDR3 contains 16 residues. Germline loops: CDR1 SGHAT, CDR2 FQNNGV. The CDR3 nucleotides read TGTGCCAGCAGCTTAGGCGGGAGGGGAGGGTTGGACATTCAGTACTTC. It is translated as CASSLGGRGGLDIQYF. Full variable domain (outside the CDR3, taken from reference TRBV11-2 and TRBJ2-4): EAGVAQSPRYKIIEKRQSVAFWCNPISGHATLYWYQQILGQGPKLLIQFQNNGVVDDSQLPKDRFSAERLKGVDSTLKIQPAKLEDSAVYLCASSLGGRGGLDIQYFGAGTRLSVL.

V and J are TRBV5-1 and TRBJ2-1, with 9 bases that match TRBD2. The CDR3 has 15 residues. Germline assignment: CDR1 SGHRS and CDR2 YFSETQ. The ends lost 6 bases at V and 2 bases at J; junction bases unmatched: 6. The DNA of the CDR3 is TGCGCCAGCACCCGAGGACTAGCGACCTACAATGAGCAGTTCTTC. Translating gives CASTRGLATYNEQFF.

A word on this clone: Other DNA sequences in the sample encode the same CDR3. The V call is TRBV5-1, the J call TRBJ1-2, with D possibly TRBD1 on 6 matching bases. V was pared by 4 bases and J by 5 bases, with 9 bases between. The CDR3 consists of 12 residues. Germline CDR1 and CDR2: SGHRS and YFSETQ. CDR3 DNA sequence: TGCGCCAGCAGCCCAGGGGATTATGGCTACACCTTC. Residues: CASSPGDYGYTF.

This sequence joins TRBV18 and TRBJ2-5; either TRBD1 or TRBD2 may fit D (5 bases each). Germline V lookup: CDR1 KGHSH, CDR2 LQKENI. This CDR3 has 14 residues. V lost 4 bases and J 5 bases, leaving 14 bases between the germline ends. CDR3 bases: TGTGCCAGCTCACTACTTGATCGGGGCGAGACCCAGTACTTC. Translation: CASSLLDRGETQYF.

V and J are TRBV15 and TRBJ1-1; D not resolved. Germline V lookup: CDR1 LNHNV, CDR2 YYDKDF (reference sequence). This CDR3 is 15 amino acids long. V lost 0 bases to trimming and J lost 3 bases, with 11 bases between them. CDR3: CATSRDWGWDTEAFF. In nucleotides, the CDR3 is TGTGCCACCAGCAGAGATTGGGGATGGGACACTGAAGCTTTCTTT.

This chain links TRBV5-1 with TRBJ1-3, with D tentatively TRBD1 (5 bases). The V end lost 4 bases, the J end lost 0 bases, and 14 bases lay between the germline ends. The germline gives CDR1 SGHRS, CDR2 YFSETQ. The CDR3 extends over 16 amino acids. In nucleotides, the CDR3 is TGCGCCAGCAGCCTTTTCCAAACAGGCTCTGGAAACACCATATATTTT. It translates to CASSLFQTGSGNTIYF.

Turning to this clone: The sample contains more than one DNA sequence encoding this CDR3. The rearrangement uses TRBV15 and TRBJ2-1, with 9 bases aligning to TRBD1. Germline CDR1 is LNHNV and CDR2 is YYDKDF (reference sequence). The CDR3 spans 15 residues. V gave up 3 bases and J gave up 1 base; unmatched junction bases: 1. This CDR3 is CATSRDRGSYNEQFF. The CDR3, as DNA: TGTGCCACCAGCAGGGACAGGGGTTCCTACAATGAGCAGTTCTTC.

The chain recombines TRBV9 with TRBJ2-7; TRBD1 might be the D (6 bases). The CDR3 covers 16 residues. V was shortened by 4 bases and J by 3 bases, with 20 bases between the two germline ends. Germline loops: CDR1 SGDLS, CDR2 YYNGEE. The CDR3 DNA follows: TGTGCCAGCAGCACCTTCCGACAGGATAAAATCTACGAGCAGTACTTC. Amino acid sequence: CASSTFRQDKIYEQYF.

The chain links TRBV7-2 to TRBJ1-2; possible D gene TRBD1, 6 bases. Trimming removed 6 bases from V and 3 bases from J, with 14 bases in between. CDR3 length equals 14 residues. Germline CDR1 SGHTA, CDR2 FQGNSA. DNA for the CDR3: TGTGCCAGCAGACCTAACAGGGCACACTATGGCTACACCTTC. Residues: CASRPNRAHYGYTF. The full variable domain, rest sourced from reference TRBV7-2 and TRBJ1-2, is GAGVSQSPSNKVTEKGKDVELRCDPISGHTALYWYRQSLGQGLEFLIYFQGNSAPDKSGLPSDRFSAERTGGSVSTLTIQRTQQEDSAVYLCASRPNRAHYGYTFGSGTRLTVV.

Here the CDR3 reads CASKHKGLVDNEQFF. The CDR3 DNA reads TGTGCCAGTAAGCATAAGGGACTAGTAGATAATGAGCAGTTCTTC. The chain employs TRBV19 and TRBJ2-1; TRBD2 agrees at 8 bases. Germline CDR1 LNHDA, CDR2 SQIVND (reference sequence). The CDR3 consists of 15 residues. After removal of 7 bases from V and 7 bases from J, the junction contained 12 bases not matched to a gene.

The chain joins TRBV25-1 to TRBJ1-1; D unclear. The ends were cut back, 2 bases at V and 5 bases at J, with 12 bases in the middle. From germline, CDR1 is MGHDK and CDR2 SYGVNS. This CDR3 has 14 residues. The CDR3 is CASSEMAATTEAFF. The CDR3 region has the DNA TGTGCCAGCAGTGAAATGGCAGCCACTACTGAAGCTTTCTTT. The variable domain in full, completed from reference TRBV25-1 and TRBJ1-1, reads EADIYQTPRYLVIGTGKKITLECSQTMGHDKMYWYQQDPGMELHLIHYSYGVNSTEKGDLSSESTVSRIRTEHFPLTLESARPSHTSQYLCASSEMAATTEAFFGQGTRLTVV.

About this clone: Within the sample, other DNA sequences also encode this same CDR3. V usage is TRBV14 and J usage is TRBJ2-1; 7 bases are a match to TRBD2. This CDR3 has 17 residues. CDR1 SGHDN and CDR2 FVKESK come from the germline V gene. V lost 2 bases, J lost 3 bases, and 10 bases stayed unmatched. CDR3 nucleotides: TGTGCCAGCAGCCAAAAGCCTGGGGGACTAAACTACAATGAGCAGTTCTTC. This translates into CASSQKPGGLNYNEQFF.

The chain employs TRBV2 and TRBJ2-3; 11 bases align to TRBD2. With V trimmed by 5 bases and J by 4 bases, 8 bases remained unmatched. The CDR3 runs 16 residues. In germline, CDR1 is SNHLY, CDR2 FYNNEI. The CDR3 DNA reads TGTGCCAGCAGTTACGTAGCGGGAGGGATCTCAGATACGCAGTATTTT. Amino acid sequence: CASSYVAGGISDTQYF.